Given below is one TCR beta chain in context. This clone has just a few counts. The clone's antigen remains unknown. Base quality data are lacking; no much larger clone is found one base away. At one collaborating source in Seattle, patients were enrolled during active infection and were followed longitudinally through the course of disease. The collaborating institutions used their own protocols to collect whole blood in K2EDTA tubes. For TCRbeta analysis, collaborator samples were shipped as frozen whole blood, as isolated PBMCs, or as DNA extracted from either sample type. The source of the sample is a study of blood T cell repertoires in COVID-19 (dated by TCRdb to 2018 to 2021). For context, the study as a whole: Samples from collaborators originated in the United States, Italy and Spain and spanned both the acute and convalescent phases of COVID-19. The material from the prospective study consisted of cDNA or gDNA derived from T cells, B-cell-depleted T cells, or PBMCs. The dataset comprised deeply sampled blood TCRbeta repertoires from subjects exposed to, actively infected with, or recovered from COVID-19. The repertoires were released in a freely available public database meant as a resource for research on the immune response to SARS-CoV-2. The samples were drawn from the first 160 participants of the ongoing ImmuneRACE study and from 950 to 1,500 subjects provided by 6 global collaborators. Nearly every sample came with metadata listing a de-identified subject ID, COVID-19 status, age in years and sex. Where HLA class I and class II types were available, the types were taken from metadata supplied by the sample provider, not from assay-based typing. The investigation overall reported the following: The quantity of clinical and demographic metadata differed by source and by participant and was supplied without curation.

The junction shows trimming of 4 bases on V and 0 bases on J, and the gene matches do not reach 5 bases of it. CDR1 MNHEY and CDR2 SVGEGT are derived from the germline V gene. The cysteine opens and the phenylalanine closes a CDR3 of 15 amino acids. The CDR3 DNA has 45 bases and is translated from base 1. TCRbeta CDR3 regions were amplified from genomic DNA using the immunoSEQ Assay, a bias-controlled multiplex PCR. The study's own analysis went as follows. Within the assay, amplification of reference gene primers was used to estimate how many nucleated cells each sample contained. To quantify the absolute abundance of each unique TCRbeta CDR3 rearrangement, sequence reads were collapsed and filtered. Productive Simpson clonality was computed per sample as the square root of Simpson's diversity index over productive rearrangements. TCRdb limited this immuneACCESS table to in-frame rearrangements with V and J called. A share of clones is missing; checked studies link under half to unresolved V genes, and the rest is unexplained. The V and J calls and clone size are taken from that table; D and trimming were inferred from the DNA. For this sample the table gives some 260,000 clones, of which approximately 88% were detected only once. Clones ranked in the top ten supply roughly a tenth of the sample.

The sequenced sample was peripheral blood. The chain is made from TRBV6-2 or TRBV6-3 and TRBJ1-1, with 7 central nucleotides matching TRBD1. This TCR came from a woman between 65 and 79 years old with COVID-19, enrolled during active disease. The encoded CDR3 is CASSFNRGLNTEAFF. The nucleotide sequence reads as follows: TGTGCCAGCAGTTTCAACAGGGGTTTGAACACTGAAGCTTTCTTT.